The next 32 T cell receptor beta chains were all read from a single sample in a study of human T cells and chemical hapten exposure. Noted time point: patch test 1, 2 weeks after DPC sensitization. As for treatment: therapeutic diphenylcyclopropenone sensitization with weekly scalp DPC. MiXCR, applied by TCRdb to the RACE reads, yields one record per CDR3 protein. The sample lists about 380,000 distinct CDR3 sequences; approximately 5.1% were seen once. Sequenced here: whole blood, sampled in connection with sensitization to the hapten diphenylcyclopropenone (DPC). These receptors all come from a woman in her forties or fifties with alopecia areata. Some clones in this sample may be carry-over from other donors' samples.

This clonotype appeared a few times. This chain links TRBV7-6 with TRBJ2-1, with TRBD2 as a possible D gene (7 bases). This CDR3 has 16 amino acids. Germline-derived CDR1 and CDR2 are SGHVS and FNYEAQ. V lost 2 bases and J lost 0, with 11 bases in between. The CDR3 protein is CASSLRGGSSYNEQFF. As DNA, the CDR3 is TGTGCCAGCAGCTTACGCGGGGGCAGCTCCTACAATGAGCAGTTCTTC.

This clonotype was recorded at least ten times. The chain couples TRBV27 to TRBJ1-4, with TRBD1 matching 8 bases. With 6 bases clipped from V and 2 bases from J, the junction kept 5 bases outside the gene matches. The germline gives CDR1 MNHEY, CDR2 SMNVEV (reference sequence). The CDR3 runs to 15 residues. CDR3 nucleotide sequence: TGTGCCAGCAGGGCAGGGGGCACGACTAATGAAAAACTGTTTTTT. Translated: CASRAGGTTNEKLFF.

This clonotype has ten or more counts. The chain has TRBV6-2 or TRBV6-3 and TRBJ2-6; possible D gene TRBD2, 5 bases. Trimming removed 8 bases from V and 3 bases from J, with 11 bases in between. Per the germline V gene, CDR1 is MNHEY and CDR2 is SVGEGT. The CDR3 is made up of 14 amino acids. The CDR3 spells CASDYDYGANVLTF. The CDR3, as DNA: TGTGCCAGCGACTATGATTATGGGGCCAACGTCCTGACTTTC.

Details on this clonotype: A much more abundant neighbour one base away suggests this may be a read error. This chain links TRBV14 with TRBJ2-1; no definite D call. V was shortened by 0 bases and J by 12 bases, with 12 bases between the two germline ends. Germline V gene data show CDR1 as SGHDN and CDR2 as FVKESK. The CDR3 contains 13 residues. The CDR3 DNA follows: TGTGCCAGCAGCCAAGACCCTCTTGGTGGGCAGTTCTTC. It encodes CASSQDPLGGQFF.

This clonotype was observed many times. V usage is TRBV29-1 and J usage is TRBJ2-2; the D gene could be TRBD1 or TRBD2 (7 bases each). V dropped 6 bases and J dropped 3 bases, with 14 bases sitting between them. This CDR3 has 14 amino acids. Germline CDR1 SQVTM, CDR2 ANQGSEA. For the CDR3, the DNA is TGCAGCGTAGTGACAGGGAGGGACACCGGGGAGCTGTTTTTT. Translated, it gives CSVVTGRDTGELFF.

This chain joins TRBV5-1 and TRBJ2-7; 8 bases map to TRBD2. Germline CDR1 SGHRS, CDR2 YFSETQ. J lost 3 bases, V lost 0 bases, and 8 bases had no gene match. The CDR3 is 16 amino acids. Here the CDR3 DNA reads TGCGCCAGCAGCTTGGTCAGCGGGAGAGGGGACTACGAGCAGTACTTC. Protein sequence: CASSLVSGRGDYEQYF.

This clonotype has a handful of counts. The CDR3 is CASSQEQEVSHEQYF. As DNA, the CDR3 is TGCGCCAGCAGCCAAGAACAGGAAGTTAGCCACGAGCAGTACTTC. The rearrangement joins TRBV4-3 to TRBJ2-7; possibly TRBD1 for D (5 bases). Germline loops: CDR1 LGHNA, CDR2 YSLEER. The CDR3 has 15 amino acids. V was clipped by 0 bases and J by 5 bases, with 14 bases between them.

The chain uses TRBV20-1 and TRBJ2-2; TRBD2 aligns across 11 bases. This CDR3 has 16 residues. V dropped 3 bases and J dropped 2; count of bases not matched to a gene: 5. Germline V gene lookup returns CDR1 DFQATT and CDR2 SNEGSKA (reference sequence). DNA for the CDR3: TGCAGTGCTAGCATACTAGCGGGGGTAAACACCGGGGAGCTGTTTTTT. It specifies CSASILAGVNTGELFF.

This clonotype has only a few counts. The chain joins TRBV6-6 to TRBJ2-3, with D unresolved. The V and J ends lost 2 bases and 5 bases respectively, with 8 bases between them. The CDR3 spans 13 residues. The V gene's germline CDR1 is MNHNY and CDR2 SVGAGI (reference sequence). The CDR3 nucleotides are TGTGCCAGCAGTTACAGGGAAGTAGATACGCAGTATTTT. The encoded protein is CASSYREVDTQYF.

The sample holds many counts of this clonotype. This chain connects TRBV27 to TRBJ1-4, with TRBD1 matching over 10 bases. The germline CDR1 and CDR2 sequences are MNHEY and SMNVEV (reference sequence). The CDR3 is 17 amino acids. With V trimmed by 3 bases and J by 10 bases, 14 bases remained unmatched. The CDR3 sequence is CASSLEGQGPSGGKLFF. In nucleotides, the CDR3 is TGTGCCAGCAGTTTGGAGGGACAGGGGCCCTCTGGGGGAAAACTGTTTTTT.

The chain uses TRBV5-1 and TRBJ1-1, with D uncertain. This CDR3 is 14 amino acids long. Trimming stripped 0 bases from V and 3 bases from J, with 9 bases between. Germline V gives CDR1 SGHRS, CDR2 YFSETQ. CDR3: CASSLAGHDTEAFF. For the CDR3, the DNA is TGCGCCAGCAGCTTGGCAGGTCACGACACTGAAGCTTTCTTT. The whole variable domain, remainder taken from reference TRBV5-1 and TRBJ1-1, is KAGVTQTPRYLIKTRGQQVTLSCSPISGHRSVSWYQQTPGQGLQFLFEYFSETQRNKGNFPGRFSGRQFSNSRSEMNVSTLELGDSALYLCASSLAGHDTEAFFGQGTRLTVV.

This clonotype was detected only a few times. V usage is TRBV2 and J usage is TRBJ2-5; the D is unclear. V dropped 4 bases and J dropped 2 bases, with 8 bases sitting between them. From germline, CDR1 is SNHLY and CDR2 FYNNEI. This CDR3 contains 13 residues. For the CDR3, the DNA is TGTGCCAGCAGTGTCCTGGTACAAGAGACCCAGTACTTC. This gives the protein CASSVLVQETQYF.

The chain recombines TRBV12-3 or TRBV12-4 with TRBJ2-3, with D hard to call. The germline V and J ends were trimmed by 5 bases and 2 bases, with 14 bases remaining between them. This CDR3 spans 15 amino acids. This chain's CDR3 is CASSLGQSPTDTQYF. In nucleotides, the CDR3 is TGTGCCAGCAGTCTAGGCCAAAGCCCCACAGATACGCAGTATTTT.

This clonotype appeared many times. The CDR3 DNA is TGTGCCAGCCGTTCGGGGCCGGGGCCGGCAGATACGCAGTATTTT. This sequence encodes CASRSGPGPADTQYF. V gene TRBV6-5 combines with J gene TRBJ2-3; D might be TRBD1 or TRBD2, each matching 5 bases. Trimming removed 8 bases at V and 4 bases at J, with 19 bases between. Germline V gene lookup returns CDR1 MNHEY and CDR2 SVGAGI. The CDR3 consists of 15 residues.

The chain carries TRBV19 and TRBJ1-5; D uncertain. The germline CDR1 and CDR2 sequences are LNHDA and SQIVND (reference sequence). V lost 7 bases to trimming and J lost 0 bases, with 13 bases between them. This CDR3 is built from 15 residues. CDR3 residues: CASTVTEYSNQPQHF. The CDR3 region has the DNA TGTGCCAGTACCGTGACTGAGTATAGCAATCAGCCCCAGCATTTT.

In this sample, this clonotype turned up a few times. V gene TRBV6-5 combines with J gene TRBJ1-1, with D hard to call. The germline CDR1 and CDR2 sequences are MNHEY and SVGAGI. The CDR3 spans 13 residues. V was pared by 1 base and J by 3 bases, with 6 bases between. The DNA of the CDR3 is TGTGCCAGCAGTTACTGGGAAGACACTGAAGCTTTCTTT. It yields the protein CASSYWEDTEAFF.

V gene TRBV28 combines with J gene TRBJ1-1, with D perhaps TRBD1 (5 bases). The germline V gene encodes CDR1 MDHEN and CDR2 SYDVKM. There are 14 residues in the CDR3. With 0 bases removed from V and 5 bases from J, the gap between germline ends came to 10 bases. CDR3 nucleotide sequence: TGTGCCAGCAGTTTATGGAAGGGGAGGACTGAAGCTTTCTTT. Translating it yields CASSLWKGRTEAFF.

The chain employs TRBV3-1 and TRBJ1-6; tentatively, D is TRBD1 (6 bases). Trimming removed 2 bases from V and 6 bases from J, with 8 bases in between. CDR1 and CDR2 (germline): LGHDT, YNNKEL (reference sequence). The CDR3 consists of 14 residues. The CDR3 reads CASSQPQGNSPLHF. The CDR3 DNA is TGTGCCAGCAGCCAACCACAGGGTAATTCACCCCTCCACTTT.

This clonotype was seen ten or more times. V usage is TRBV24-1 and J usage is TRBJ2-3; unclear D gene. V was shortened by 4 bases and J by 2 bases, with 12 bases between the two germline ends. Germline V gene lookup returns CDR1 KGHDR and CDR2 SFDVKD. The CDR3 covers 15 residues. The CDR3 here is CATSDRTVDTDTQYF. The CDR3 coding sequence is TGTGCCACCAGTGACCGGACGGTTGACACAGATACGCAGTATTTT.

There are many counts of this clonotype. The chain has TRBV29-1 and TRBJ2-1; a weak D match, TRBD1 (5 bases). The CDR3 extends over 11 amino acids. Looked up from germline, CDR1 is SQVTM and CDR2 is ANQGSEA. The V end lost 7 bases, the J end lost 6 bases, and 10 bases lay between the germline ends. The CDR3 nucleotides are TGCAGCGCCGGACACCCCAATGAGCAGTTCTTC. Translation gives CSAGHPNEQFF.

The chain couples TRBV3-1 to TRBJ1-2, with D possibly TRBD1 on 5 matching bases. Germline CDR1 and CDR2: LGHDT and YNNKEL (reference sequence). This CDR3 spans 15 amino acids. Trimming took 1 base from V and 8 from J, leaving 17 bases between them. This CDR3 reads CASSQGSAGPKGYTF. For the CDR3, the DNA is TGTGCCAGCAGCCAAGGGTCCGCGGGGCCTAAGGGCTACACCTTC.

This clonotype appeared many times. The rearrangement joins TRBV4-2 to TRBJ2-6; D possibly uses TRBD1 or TRBD2 (5 bases each). The ends were cut back, 7 bases at V and 0 bases at J, with 16 bases in the middle. CDR1 is LGHNA and CDR2 is YNFKEQ in the germline V gene. This CDR3 spans 17 amino acids. The CDR3 nucleotides are TGTGCCAGCAAGTTTGGGACGGGACGCTCTGGGGCCAACGTCCTGACTTTC. Amino acid sequence: CASKFGTGRSGANVLTF.

There are many counts of this clonotype. The chain couples TRBV12-3 or TRBV12-4 to TRBJ1-2, with D perhaps matching TRBD1 (5 bases). Trimming shortened V by 6 bases and J by 4 bases, and 12 bases separated the two germline ends. The CDR3 runs 13 residues. CDR3 coding DNA: TGTGCCAGCAGGGACACAGGAGTCTATGGCTACACCTTC. This sequence encodes CASRDTGVYGYTF.

This clonotype was detected only a few times. The V gene is TRBV5-4, the J gene TRBJ2-6; TRBD1 aligns across 7 bases. The V segment lost 4 bases and the J segment 4 bases; nucleotides outside the gene matches: 14. This CDR3 has 18 residues. Germline CDR1 SGHNT, CDR2 YYREEE (reference sequence). The CDR3 is CASSPGTDGVPGANVLTF. Here the CDR3 DNA reads TGTGCCAGCAGCCCCGGGACAGACGGGGTCCCCGGGGCCAACGTCCTGACTTTC.

This clonotype was counted ten times or more. This sequence joins TRBV6-1 and TRBJ1-1; D not certain. The CDR3 consists of 16 residues. The germline V gene encodes CDR1 MNHNS and CDR2 SASEGT. Trimming left V 3 bases short and J 1 base short, with 15 bases between. CDR3 loop: CASSDPGRQKNTEAFF. The CDR3 DNA reads TGTGCCAGCAGTGATCCAGGACGCCAGAAGAACACTGAAGCTTTCTTT.

The chain couples TRBV5-1 to TRBJ2-3, with no clear D. The CDR3 has 13 amino acids. The germline V gene has CDR1 SGHRS and CDR2 YFSETQ. V lost 9 bases, J lost 3 bases, and 14 bases lay in between. CDR3 region: CATKEGWTDTQYF. The CDR3 DNA reads TGCGCCACCAAGGAAGGTTGGACAGATACGCAGTATTTT.

Many counts were recorded for this clonotype. This chain connects TRBV29-1 to TRBJ2-5; D possibly corresponds to TRBD2 (6 bases). V lost 3 bases, J lost 4 bases, and 12 bases lay in between. This CDR3 comprises 13 residues. From germline, CDR1 is SQVTM and CDR2 ANQGSEA. The CDR3 bases are TGCAGCGTTGAGGGCGGGGAGGCAGAGACCCAGTACTTC. It specifies CSVEGGEAETQYF.

This clonotype turned up a few times. The genes are TRBV29-1 and TRBJ2-7; possible D gene TRBD1, 6 bases. The CDR3 spans 13 residues. The germline V gene encodes CDR1 SQVTM and CDR2 ANQGSEA. V gave up 4 bases and J gave up 2 bases, with 12 bases separating them. CDR3 sequence (DNA): TGCAGCGTTGTCGACAGGACCACCTACGAGCAGTACTTC. It yields the protein CSVVDRTTYEQYF.

This clonotype was detected many times. The chain employs TRBV3-1 and TRBJ1-1; TRBD1 agrees at 9 bases. The germline gives CDR1 LGHDT, CDR2 YNNKEL (reference sequence). The CDR3 spans 13 residues. Trimming cost V 4 bases and J 10 bases; bases outside gene matches: 7. The CDR3 DNA reads as TGTGCCAGCAGCCCCCAACAGGGGGCTCTAGCTTTCTTT. It yields the protein CASSPQQGALAFF. The full variable domain, rest sourced from reference TRBV3-1 and TRBJ1-1, is DTAVSQTPKYLVTQMGNDKSIKCEQNLGHDTMYWYKQDSKKFLKIMFSYNNKELIINETVPNRFSPKSPDKAHLNLHINSLELGDSAVYFCASSPQQGALAFFGQGTRLTVV.

This chain connects TRBV7-9 to TRBJ2-7; 12 bases match TRBD2. The V and J ends lost 5 bases and 2 bases, in that order; junction bases with no gene match: 10. Germline CDR1 is SEHNR and CDR2 is FQNEAQ (reference sequence). The CDR3 spans 17 residues. The CDR3: CASSPPGLAGATYEQYF. The CDR3, as DNA: TGTGCCAGCAGCCCCCCGGGACTAGCGGGCGCGACCTACGAGCAGTACTTC.

This chain joins TRBV5-1 and TRBJ2-5, with 8 bases matching TRBD2. There are 17 residues in the CDR3. V gave up 0 bases and J gave up 1 base; unmatched junction bases: 8. CDR1 and CDR2 (germline): SGHRS, YFSETQ. The CDR3 nucleotides are TGCGCCAGCAGCTTGGGGATAGCGGGGAACCTCCAAGAGACCCAGTACTTC. Its protein product is CASSLGIAGNLQETQYF.

This clonotype was picked up many times. The chain is built from TRBV29-1 and TRBJ2-2; D tentatively reads TRBD1 or TRBD2 (5 bases each). Germline CDR1 and CDR2: SQVTM and ANQGSEA. This CDR3 is built from 13 residues. The germline V and J ends were trimmed by 4 bases and 4 bases, with 10 bases remaining between them. The CDR3 coding sequence is TGCAGCGTTGCGGGGCAGGCCACCGGGGAGCTGTTTTTT. The encoded protein is CSVAGQATGELFF.